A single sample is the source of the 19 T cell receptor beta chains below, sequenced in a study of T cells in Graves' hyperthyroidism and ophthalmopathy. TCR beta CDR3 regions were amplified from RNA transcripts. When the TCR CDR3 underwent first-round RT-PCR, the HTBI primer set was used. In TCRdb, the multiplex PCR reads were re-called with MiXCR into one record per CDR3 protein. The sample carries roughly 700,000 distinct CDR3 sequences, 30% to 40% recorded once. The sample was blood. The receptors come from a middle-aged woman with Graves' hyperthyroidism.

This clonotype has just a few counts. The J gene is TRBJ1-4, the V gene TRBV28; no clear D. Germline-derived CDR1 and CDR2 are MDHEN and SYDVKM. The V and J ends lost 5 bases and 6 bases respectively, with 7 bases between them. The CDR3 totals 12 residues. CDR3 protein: CASSGGYEKLFF. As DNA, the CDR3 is TGTGCCAGCAGTGGAGGGTATGAAAAACTGTTTTTT.

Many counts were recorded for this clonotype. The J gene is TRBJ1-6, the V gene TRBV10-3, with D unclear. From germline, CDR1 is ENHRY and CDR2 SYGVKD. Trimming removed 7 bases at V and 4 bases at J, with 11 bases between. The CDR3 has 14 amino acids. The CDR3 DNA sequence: TGTGCCATCACCTCGGGTCTGTATAATTCACCCCTCCACTTT. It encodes CAITSGLYNSPLHF.

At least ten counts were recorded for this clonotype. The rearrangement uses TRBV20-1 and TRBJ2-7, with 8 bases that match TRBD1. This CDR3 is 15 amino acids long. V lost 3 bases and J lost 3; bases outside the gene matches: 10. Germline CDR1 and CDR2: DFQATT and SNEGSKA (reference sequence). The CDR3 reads CSARWERGQGYEQYF. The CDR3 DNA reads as TGCAGTGCTAGGTGGGAGCGCGGACAGGGCTACGAGCAGTACTTC.

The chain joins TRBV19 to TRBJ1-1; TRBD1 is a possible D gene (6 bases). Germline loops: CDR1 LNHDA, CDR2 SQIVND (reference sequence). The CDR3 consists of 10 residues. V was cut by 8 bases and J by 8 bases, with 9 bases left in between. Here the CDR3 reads CASEGGEAFF. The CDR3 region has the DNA TGTGCCAGTGAGGGGGGCGAAGCTTTCTTT.

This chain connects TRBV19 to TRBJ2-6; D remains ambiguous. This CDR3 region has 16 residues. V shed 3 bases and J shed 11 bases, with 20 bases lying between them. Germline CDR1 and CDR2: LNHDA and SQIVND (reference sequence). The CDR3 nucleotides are TGTGCCAGTAGTATGACCGACGGGCCCCTAATTGACGTCCTGACTTTC. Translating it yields CASSMTDGPLIDVLTF.

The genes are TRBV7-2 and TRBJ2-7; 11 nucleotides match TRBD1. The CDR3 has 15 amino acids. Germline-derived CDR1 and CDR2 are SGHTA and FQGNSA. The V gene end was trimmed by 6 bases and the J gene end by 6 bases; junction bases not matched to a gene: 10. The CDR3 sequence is CASSPDRGPFGEQYF. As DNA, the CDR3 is TGTGCCAGCAGTCCGGACAGGGGGCCATTTGGCGAGCAGTACTTC.

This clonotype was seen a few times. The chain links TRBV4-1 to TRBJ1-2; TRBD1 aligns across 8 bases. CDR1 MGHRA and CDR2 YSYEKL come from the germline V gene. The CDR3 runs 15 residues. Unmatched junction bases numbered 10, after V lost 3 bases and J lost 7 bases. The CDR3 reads CASSQDRQGPLGYTF. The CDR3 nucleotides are TGCGCCAGCAGCCAGGACAGACAGGGGCCTCTTGGCTACACCTTC.

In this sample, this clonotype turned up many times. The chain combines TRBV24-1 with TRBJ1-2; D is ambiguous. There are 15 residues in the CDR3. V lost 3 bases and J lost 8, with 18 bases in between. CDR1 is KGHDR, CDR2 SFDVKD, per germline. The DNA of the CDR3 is TGTGCCACCAGTGATGACGACCATTCTAGAGGGGGCTACACCTTC. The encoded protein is CATSDDDHSRGGYTF.

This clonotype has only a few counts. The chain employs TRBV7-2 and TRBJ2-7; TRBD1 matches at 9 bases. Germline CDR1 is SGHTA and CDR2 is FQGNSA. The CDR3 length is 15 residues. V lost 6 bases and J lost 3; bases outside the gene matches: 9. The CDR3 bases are TGTGCCAGCAGTTATACCGGGACAGGGAACTACGAGCAGTACTTC. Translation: CASSYTGTGNYEQYF.

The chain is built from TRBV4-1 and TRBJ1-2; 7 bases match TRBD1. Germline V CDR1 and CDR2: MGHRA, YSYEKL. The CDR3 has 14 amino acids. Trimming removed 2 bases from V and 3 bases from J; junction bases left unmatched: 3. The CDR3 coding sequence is TGCGCCAGCAGCCAACCACAGGGGCACTATGGCTACACCTTC. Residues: CASSQPQGHYGYTF.

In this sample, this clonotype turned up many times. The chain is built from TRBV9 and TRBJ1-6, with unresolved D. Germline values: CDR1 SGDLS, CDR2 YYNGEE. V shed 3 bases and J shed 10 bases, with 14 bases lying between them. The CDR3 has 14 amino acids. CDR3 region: CASSAEGSDSPLHF. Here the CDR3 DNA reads TGTGCCAGCAGCGCGGAGGGATCTGACTCACCCCTCCACTTT.

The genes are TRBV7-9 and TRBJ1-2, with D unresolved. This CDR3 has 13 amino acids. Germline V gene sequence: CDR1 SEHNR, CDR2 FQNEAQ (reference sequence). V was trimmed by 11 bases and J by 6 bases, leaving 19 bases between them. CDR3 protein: CAEAADKVHGYTF. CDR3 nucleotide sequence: TGTGCCGAGGCGGCTGACAAGGTGCATGGCTACACCTTC.

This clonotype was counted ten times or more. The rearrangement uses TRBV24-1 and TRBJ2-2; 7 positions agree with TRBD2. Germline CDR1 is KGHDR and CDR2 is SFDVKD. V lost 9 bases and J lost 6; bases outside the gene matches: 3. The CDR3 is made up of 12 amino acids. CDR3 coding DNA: TGTGCCACCCGACGGGGGGCCGGGGAGCTGTTTTTT. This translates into CATRRGAGELFF.

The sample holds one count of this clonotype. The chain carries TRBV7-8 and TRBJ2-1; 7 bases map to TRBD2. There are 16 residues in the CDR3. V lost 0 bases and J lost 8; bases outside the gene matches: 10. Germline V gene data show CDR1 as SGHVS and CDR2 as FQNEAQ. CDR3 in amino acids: CASSLAPGGTEDEQFF. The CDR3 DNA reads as TGTGCCAGCAGCTTAGCGCCGGGAGGTACTGAGGATGAGCAGTTCTTC.

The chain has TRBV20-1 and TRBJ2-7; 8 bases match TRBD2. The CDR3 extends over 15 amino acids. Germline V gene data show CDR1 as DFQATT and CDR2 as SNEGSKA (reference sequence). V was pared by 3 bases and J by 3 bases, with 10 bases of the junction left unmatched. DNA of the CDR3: TGCAGTGCTAGTCCCCCAGCGGGAGCCTACTACGAGCAGTACTTC. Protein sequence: CSASPPAGAYYEQYF.

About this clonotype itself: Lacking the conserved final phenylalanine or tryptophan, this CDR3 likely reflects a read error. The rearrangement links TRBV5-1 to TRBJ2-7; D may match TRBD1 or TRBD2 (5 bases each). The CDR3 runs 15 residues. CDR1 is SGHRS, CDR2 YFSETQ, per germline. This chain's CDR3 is CASSLDGTLGYEQYL. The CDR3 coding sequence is TGTGCCAGCAGCTTAGATGGGACGTTAGGTTACGAGCAGTACCTC.

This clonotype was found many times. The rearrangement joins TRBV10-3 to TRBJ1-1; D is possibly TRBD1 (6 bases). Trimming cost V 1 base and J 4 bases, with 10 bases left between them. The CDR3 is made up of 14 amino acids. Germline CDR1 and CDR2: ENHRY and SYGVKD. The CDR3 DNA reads TGTGCCATCAGTGAGTGGACAGTCCCCACTGAAGCTTTCTTT. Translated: CAISEWTVPTEAFF.

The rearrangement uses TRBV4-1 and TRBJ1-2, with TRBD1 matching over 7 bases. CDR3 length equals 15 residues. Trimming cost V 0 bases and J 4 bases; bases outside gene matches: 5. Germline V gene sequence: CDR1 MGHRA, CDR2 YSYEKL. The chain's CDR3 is CASSQDEGTVYGYTF. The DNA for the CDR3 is TGCGCCAGCAGCCAAGATGAGGGGACAGTCTATGGCTACACCTTC.

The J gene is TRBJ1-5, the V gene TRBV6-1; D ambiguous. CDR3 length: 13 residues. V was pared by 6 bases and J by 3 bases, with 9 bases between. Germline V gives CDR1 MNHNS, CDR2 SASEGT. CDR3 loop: CASREELNQPQHF. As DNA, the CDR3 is TGTGCCAGCAGGGAGGAACTCAATCAGCCCCAGCATTTT.